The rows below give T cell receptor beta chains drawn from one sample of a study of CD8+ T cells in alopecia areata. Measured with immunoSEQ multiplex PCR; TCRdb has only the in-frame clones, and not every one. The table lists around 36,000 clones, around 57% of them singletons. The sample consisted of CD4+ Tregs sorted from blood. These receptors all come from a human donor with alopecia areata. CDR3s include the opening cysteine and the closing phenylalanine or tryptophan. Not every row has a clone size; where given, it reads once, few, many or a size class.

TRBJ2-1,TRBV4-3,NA,CASSLWGEQFF
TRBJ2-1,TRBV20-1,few,CSASTRGEQFF
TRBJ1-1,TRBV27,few,CASSLGNTEAFF
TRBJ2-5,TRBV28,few,CASTLPFGTQYF
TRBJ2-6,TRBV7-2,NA,CASSLAHFRTSGGHSGANVLTF
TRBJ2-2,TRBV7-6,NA,CASSLVHGELFF
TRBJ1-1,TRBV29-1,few,CRWGKGKVTEAFF
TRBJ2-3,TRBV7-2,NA,CASSLARTGRSDTQYF
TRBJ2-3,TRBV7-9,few,CASSLITDTQYF
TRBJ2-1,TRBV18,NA,CASSLTARGYNEQFF
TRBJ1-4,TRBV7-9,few,CASSLHSGVGKLFF
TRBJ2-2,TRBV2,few,CASGQVYTGELFF
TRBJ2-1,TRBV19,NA,CASSESAYNEQFF
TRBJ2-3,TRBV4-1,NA,CASSQVLAGGRTQYF
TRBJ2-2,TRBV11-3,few,CASSLLGELFF
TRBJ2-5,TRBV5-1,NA,CASSRLSADKTQYF
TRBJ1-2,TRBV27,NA,CASSRQARTANYGYTF
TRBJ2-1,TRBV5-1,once,CASSPTGTGAYNEQFF
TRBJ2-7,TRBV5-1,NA,CASSLWFGRQVGVEQYF
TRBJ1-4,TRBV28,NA,CASSQYSGGTNEKLFF
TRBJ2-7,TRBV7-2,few,CASSLGGGPSEQYF
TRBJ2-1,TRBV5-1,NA,CASSLGQGLSSYNEQFF
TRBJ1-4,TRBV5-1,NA,CASSLPGGGNEKLFF
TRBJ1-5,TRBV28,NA,CASTNSPPAPNQPQHF
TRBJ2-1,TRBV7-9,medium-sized,CASSLRRGDEQFF
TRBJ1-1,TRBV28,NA,CASSFRGPKNTEAFF
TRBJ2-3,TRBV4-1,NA,CASSQEWTSDTQYF
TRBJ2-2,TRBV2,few,CASSGLRQSTGELFF
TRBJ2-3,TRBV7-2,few,CASSSLAGGRADTQYF
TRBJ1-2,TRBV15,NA,CATSRDEGNYGYTF
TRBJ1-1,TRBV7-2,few,CASSRTVNTEAFF
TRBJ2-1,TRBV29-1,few,CSINRISYNEQFF
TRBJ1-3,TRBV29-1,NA,CSVGHGGNTIYF
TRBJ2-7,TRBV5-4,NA,CASSKEAGRNEQYF
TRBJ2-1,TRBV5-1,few,CASSLIGEQFF
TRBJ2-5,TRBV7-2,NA,CASSSRGREQYF
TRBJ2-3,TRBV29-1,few,CSVVAASTDTQYF
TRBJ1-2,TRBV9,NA,CASSVTGGGGLGYGYTF
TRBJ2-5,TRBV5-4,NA,CASSFRQTQYF
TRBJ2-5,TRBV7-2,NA,CASSSRGLQETQYF
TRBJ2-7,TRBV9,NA,CASSVGMTSGYEQYF
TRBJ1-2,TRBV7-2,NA,CASSLVSLDGYTF
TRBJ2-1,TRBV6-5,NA,CASSYSRQGVNEQFF
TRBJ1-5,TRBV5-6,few,CASSLRGESNQPQHF
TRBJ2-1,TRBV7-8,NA,CASSLDQRYSYNEQFF
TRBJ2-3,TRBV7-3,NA,CASSSGVKTSTDTQYF
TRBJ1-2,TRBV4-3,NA,CASSQSPDYGYTF
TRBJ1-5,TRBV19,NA,CASSTGQGRLSSPQHF
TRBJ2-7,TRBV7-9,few,CASSFLGSLSYEQYF
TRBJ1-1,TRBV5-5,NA,CASSPALKGVAEAFF
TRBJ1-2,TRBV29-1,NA,CSVDPGVGGYTF
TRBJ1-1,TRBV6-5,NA,CASSYGGNTEAFF